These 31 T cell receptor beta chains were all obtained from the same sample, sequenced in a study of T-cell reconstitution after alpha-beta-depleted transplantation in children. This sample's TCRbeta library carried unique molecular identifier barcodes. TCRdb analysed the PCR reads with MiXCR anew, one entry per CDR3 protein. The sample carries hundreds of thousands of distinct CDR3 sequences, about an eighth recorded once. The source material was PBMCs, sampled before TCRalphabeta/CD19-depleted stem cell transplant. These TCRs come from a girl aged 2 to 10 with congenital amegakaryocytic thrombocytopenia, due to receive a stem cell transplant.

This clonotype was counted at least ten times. CDR3 region: CAWSGTNQFF. The CDR3 nucleotides are TGTGCCTGGAGCGGGACTAATCAGTTCTTC. The V gene is TRBV30, the J gene TRBJ2-1; 7 bases fit TRBD2. Germline V gives CDR1 GTSNPN, CDR2 SVGIG (reference sequence). V lost 3 bases, J lost 13 bases, and 3 bases stayed unmatched. This CDR3 has 10 amino acids. The full variable domain, in which reference TRBV30 and TRBJ2-1 provide the parts outside the CDR3, is SQTIHQWPATLVQPVGSPLSLECTVEGTSNPNLYWYRQAAGRGLQLLFYSVGIGQISSEVPQNLSASRPQDRQFILSSKKLLLSDSGFYLCAWSGTNQFFGPGTRLTVL.

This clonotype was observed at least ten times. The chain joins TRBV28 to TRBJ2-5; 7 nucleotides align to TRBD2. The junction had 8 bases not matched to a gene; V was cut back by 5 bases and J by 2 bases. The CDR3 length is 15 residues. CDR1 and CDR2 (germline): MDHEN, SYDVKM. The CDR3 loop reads CASSLADVVQETQYF. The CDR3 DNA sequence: TGTGCCAGCAGTCTAGCGGATGTCGTGCAAGAGACCCAGTACTTC.

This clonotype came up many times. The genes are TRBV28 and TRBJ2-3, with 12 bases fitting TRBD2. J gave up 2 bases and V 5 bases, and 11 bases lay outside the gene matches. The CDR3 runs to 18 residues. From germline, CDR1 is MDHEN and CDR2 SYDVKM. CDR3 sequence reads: CASSIPRTSGRLTDTQYF. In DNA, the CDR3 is TGTGCCAGCAGTATCCCCCGAACTAGCGGGAGGCTCACAGATACGCAGTATTTT.

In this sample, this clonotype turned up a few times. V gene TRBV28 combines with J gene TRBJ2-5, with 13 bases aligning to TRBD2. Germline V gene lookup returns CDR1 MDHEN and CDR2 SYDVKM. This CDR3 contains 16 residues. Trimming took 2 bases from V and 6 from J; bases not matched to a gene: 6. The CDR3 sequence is CASSLGYGTSGKTQYF. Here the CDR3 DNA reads TGTGCCAGCAGTTTAGGCTACGGGACTAGCGGGAAGACCCAGTACTTC.

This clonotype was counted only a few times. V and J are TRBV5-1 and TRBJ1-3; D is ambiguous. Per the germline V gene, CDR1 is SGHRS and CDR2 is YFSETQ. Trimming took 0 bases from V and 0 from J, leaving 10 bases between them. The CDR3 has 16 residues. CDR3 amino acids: CASSLGSPFSGNTIYF. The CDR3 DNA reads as TGCGCCAGCAGCTTGGGCTCGCCCTTCTCTGGAAACACCATATATTTT.

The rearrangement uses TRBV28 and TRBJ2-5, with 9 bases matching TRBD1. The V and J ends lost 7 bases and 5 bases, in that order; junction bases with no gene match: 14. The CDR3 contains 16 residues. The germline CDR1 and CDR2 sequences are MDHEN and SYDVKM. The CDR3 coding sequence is TGTGCCAGCAACCCCAACTGGGACAGGGTTTCGGAGACCCAGTACTTC. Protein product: CASNPNWDRVSETQYF. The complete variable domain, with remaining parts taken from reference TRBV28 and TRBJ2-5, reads DVKVTQSSRYLVKRTGEKVFLECVQDMDHENMFWYRQDPGLGLRLIYFSYDVKMKEKGDIPEGYSVSREKKERFSLILESASTNQTSMYLCASNPNWDRVSETQYFGPGTRLLVL.

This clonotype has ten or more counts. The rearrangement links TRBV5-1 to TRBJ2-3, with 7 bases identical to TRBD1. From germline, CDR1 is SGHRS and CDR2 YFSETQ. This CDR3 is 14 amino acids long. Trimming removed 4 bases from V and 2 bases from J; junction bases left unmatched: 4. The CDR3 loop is CASSPGTATDTQYF. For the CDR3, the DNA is TGCGCCAGCAGCCCAGGGACAGCCACAGATACGCAGTATTTT.

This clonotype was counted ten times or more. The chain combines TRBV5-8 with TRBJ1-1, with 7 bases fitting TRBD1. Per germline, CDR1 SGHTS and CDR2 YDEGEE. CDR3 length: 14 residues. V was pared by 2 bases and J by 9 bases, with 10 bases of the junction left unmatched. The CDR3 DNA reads TGTGCCAGCAGCTTCACTGACAGGGAGGGACAAGCTTTCTTT. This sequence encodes CASSFTDREGQAFF.

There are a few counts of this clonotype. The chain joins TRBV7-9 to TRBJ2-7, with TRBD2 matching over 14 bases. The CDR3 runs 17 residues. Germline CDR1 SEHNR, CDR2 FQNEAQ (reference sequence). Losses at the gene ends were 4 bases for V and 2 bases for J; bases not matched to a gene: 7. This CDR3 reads CASSYGTSGGGTYEQYF. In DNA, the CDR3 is TGTGCCAGCAGCTACGGGACTAGCGGGGGAGGTACCTACGAGCAGTACTTC.

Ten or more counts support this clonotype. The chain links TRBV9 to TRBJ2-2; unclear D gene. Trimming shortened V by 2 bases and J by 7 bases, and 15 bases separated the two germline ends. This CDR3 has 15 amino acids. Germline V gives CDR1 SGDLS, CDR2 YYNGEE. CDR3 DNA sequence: TGTGCCAGCAGCGTGCCGCAAGCCTTCGGCGGGGAGCTGTTTTTT. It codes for CASSVPQAFGGELFF.

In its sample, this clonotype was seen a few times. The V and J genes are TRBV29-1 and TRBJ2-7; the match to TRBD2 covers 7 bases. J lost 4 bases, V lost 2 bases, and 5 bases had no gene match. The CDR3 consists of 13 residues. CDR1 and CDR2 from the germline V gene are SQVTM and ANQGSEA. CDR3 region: CSVEREGSYEQYF. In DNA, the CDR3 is TGCAGCGTTGAAAGGGAGGGTAGTTACGAGCAGTACTTC.

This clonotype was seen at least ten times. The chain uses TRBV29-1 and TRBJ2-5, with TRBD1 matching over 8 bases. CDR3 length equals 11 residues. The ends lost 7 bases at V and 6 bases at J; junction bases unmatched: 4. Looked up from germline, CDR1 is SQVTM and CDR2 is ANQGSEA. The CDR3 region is CSAWTGQTQYF. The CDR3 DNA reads TGCAGCGCCTGGACAGGGCAGACCCAGTACTTC.

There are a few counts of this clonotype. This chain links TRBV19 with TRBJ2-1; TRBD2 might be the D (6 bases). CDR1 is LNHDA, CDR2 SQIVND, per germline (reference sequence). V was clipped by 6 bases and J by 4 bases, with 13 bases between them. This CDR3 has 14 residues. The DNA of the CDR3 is TGTGCCAGTAGGGTAGCGGTGATTTACAATGAGCAGTTCTTC. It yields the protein CASRVAVIYNEQFF.

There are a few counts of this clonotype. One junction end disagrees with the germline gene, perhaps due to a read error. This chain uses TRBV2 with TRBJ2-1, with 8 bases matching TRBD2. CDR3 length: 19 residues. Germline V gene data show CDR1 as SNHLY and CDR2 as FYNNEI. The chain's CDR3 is CTSSLTPLGGRRRYNEQFF. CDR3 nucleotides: TGTACCAGCAGTTTAACTCCCCTTGGCGGGAGGCGACGGTACAATGAGCAGTTCTTC.

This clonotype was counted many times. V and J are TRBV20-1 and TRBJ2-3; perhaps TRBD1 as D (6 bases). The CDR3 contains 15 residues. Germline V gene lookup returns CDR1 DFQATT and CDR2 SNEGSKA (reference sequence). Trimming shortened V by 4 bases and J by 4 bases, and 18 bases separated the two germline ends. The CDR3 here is CSANADWGTPDTQYF. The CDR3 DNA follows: TGCAGTGCTAACGCCGATTGGGGGACACCAGATACGCAGTATTTT.

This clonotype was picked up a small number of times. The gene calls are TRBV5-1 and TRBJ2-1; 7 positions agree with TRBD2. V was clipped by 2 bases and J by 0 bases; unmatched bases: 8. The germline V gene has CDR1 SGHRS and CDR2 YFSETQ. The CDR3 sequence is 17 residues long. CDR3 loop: CASSFSWEGLSYNEQFF. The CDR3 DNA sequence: TGCGCCAGCAGCTTTTCGTGGGAGGGCCTCTCCTACAATGAGCAGTTCTTC.

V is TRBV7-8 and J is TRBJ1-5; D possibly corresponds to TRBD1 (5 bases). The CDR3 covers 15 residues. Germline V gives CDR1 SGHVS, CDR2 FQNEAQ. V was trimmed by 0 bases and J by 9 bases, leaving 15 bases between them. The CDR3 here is CASSLAYGGPGPQHF. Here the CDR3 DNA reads TGTGCCAGCAGCTTAGCTTACGGGGGACCCGGGCCCCAGCATTTT.

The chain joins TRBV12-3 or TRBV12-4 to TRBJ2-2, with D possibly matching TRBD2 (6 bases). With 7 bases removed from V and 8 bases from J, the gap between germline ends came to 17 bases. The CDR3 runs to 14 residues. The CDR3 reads CASKSGGMAGELFF. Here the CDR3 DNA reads TGTGCCAGCAAATCAGGCGGGATGGCGGGGGAGCTGTTTTTT.

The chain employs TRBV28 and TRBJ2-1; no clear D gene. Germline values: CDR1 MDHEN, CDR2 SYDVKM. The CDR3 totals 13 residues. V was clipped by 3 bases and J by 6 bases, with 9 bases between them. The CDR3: CASSFAVGNEQFF. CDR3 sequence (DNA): TGTGCCAGCAGTTTTGCTGTCGGCAATGAGCAGTTCTTC.

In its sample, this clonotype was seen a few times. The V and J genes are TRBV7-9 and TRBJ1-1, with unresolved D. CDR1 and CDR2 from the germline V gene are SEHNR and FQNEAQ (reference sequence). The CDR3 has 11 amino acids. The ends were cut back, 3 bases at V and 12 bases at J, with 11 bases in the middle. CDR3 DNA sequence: TGTGCCAGCAGCTTTGGAGTTGACCCTTTCTTT. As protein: CASSFGVDPFF.

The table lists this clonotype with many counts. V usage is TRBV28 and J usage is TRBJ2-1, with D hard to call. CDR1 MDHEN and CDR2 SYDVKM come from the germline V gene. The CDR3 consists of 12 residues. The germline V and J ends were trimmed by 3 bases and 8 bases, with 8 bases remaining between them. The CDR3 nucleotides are TGTGCCAGCAGTTTTATCGAGGATGAGCAGTTCTTC. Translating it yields CASSFIEDEQFF.

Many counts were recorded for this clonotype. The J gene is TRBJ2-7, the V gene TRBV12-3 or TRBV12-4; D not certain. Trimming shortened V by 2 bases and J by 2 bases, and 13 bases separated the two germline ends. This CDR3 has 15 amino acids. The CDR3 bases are TGTGCCAGCAGTTTATTTTTGTCGCGCCCCTACGAGCAGTACTTC. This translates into CASSLFLSRPYEQYF.

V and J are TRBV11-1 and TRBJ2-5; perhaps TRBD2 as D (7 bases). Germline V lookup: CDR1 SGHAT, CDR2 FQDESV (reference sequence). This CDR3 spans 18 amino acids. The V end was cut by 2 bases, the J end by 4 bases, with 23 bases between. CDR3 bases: TGTGCCAGCAGCTTACTACAGGGTCCTAGCGGAGCCGGAGAGACCCAGTACTTC. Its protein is CASSLLQGPSGAGETQYF.

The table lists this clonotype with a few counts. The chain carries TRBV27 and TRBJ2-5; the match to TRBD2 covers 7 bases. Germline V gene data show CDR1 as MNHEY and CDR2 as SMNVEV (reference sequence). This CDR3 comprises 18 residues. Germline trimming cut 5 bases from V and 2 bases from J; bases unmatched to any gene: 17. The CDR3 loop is CASSKYRGSGARQETQYF. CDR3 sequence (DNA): TGTGCCAGCAGTAAATATCGAGGGAGCGGGGCCCGACAAGAGACCCAGTACTTC.

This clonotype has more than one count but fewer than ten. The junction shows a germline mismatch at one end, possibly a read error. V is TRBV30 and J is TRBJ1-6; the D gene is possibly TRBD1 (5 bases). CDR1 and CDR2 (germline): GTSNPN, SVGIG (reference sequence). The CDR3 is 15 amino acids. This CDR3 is CAWRGGLSDYSPLHF. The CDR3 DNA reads TGTGCCTGGAGGGGGGGTCTTTCGGATTATTCCCCCCTCCACTTT.

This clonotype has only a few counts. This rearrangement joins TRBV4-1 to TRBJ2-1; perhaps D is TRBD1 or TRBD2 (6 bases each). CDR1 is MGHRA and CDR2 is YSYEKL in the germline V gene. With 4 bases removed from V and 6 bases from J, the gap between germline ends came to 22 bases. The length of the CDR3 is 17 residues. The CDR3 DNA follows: TGCGCCAGCAGCCCCACAGGGCCCGGGGACTCCGGCAATGAGCAGTTCTTC. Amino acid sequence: CASSPTGPGDSGNEQFF.

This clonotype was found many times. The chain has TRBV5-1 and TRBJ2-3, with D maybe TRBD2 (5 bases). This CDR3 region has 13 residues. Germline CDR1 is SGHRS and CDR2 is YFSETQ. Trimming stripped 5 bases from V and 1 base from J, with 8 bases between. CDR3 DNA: TGCGCCAGCAGAGAGGGCGGCACAGATACGCAGTATTTT. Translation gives CASREGGTDTQYF.

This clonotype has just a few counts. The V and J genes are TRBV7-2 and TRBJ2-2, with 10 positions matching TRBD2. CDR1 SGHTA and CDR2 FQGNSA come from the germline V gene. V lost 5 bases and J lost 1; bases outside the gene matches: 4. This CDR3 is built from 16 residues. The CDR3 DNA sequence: TGTGCCAGCAGCATTCGACTAGCGGGGAACACCGGGGAGCTGTTTTTT. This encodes CASSIRLAGNTGELFF.

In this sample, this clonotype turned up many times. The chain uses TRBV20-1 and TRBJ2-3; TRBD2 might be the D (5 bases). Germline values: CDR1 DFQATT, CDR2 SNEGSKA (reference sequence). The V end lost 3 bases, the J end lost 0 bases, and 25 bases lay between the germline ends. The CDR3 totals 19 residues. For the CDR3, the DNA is TGCAGTGCTAGGGATTCCGAGAGTCTGAGAGGGTGGAGCACAGATACGCAGTATTTT. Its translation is CSARDSESLRGWSTDTQYF.

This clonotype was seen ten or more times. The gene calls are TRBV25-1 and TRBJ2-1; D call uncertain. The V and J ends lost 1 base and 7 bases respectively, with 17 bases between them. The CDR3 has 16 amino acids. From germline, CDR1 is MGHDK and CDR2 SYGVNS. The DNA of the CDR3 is TGTGCCAGCAGTGAATCTCGGGCTCGAAGGAAAAATGAGCAGTTCTTC. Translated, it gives CASSESRARRKNEQFF.

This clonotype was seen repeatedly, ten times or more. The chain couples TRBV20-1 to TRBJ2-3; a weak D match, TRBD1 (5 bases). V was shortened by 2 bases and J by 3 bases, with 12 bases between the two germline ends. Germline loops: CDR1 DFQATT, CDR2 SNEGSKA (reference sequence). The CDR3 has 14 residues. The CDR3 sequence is CSARIGAETDTQYF. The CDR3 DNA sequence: TGCAGTGCTAGAATTGGGGCTGAAACAGATACGCAGTATTTT.